This TCR beta chain was documented in a study of blood T cells in healthy people across ages. As for this clonotype: Its antigen remains unidentified.

The authors ran a second PCR of 7 to 11 cycles using a sample-barcoded 5' primer and a J-beta primer mix. The authors tagged each cDNA molecule using a template-switch adaptor with 12 random nucleotides. In TCRdb, the 5' RACE reads were re-called with MiXCR into one record per CDR3 protein. The table records roughly 1.5 million distinct CDR3 sequences, 40% to 45% of them present only once. Study conclusions and caveats: Long-lived donors carried more naive CD4+ cells and greater diversity than aged donors. Estimates drawn from one million T cells were deemed to understate diversity. Naive T cell percentage showed a strong correlation with the diversity of TCR beta.

The CDR3 contains 14 residues. CDR1 is LGHNA, CDR2 YSLEER, per germline. Sequenced: blood. The sequence derives from a woman younger than 35 in good health. The chain employs TRBV4-3 and TRBJ2-5; D is unresolved. The better agreement between TRBJ2-7 and the DNA end casts doubt on the J call. The CDR3 protein is CASSQDGNTYEQYF. The CDR3 DNA reads as TGCGCCAGCAGCCAAGATGGAAACACCTACGAGCAGTACTTC.